These 32 T cell receptor beta chains originate from one sample sequenced in a study of technical replicates of blood from a handful of donors. Sequenced by immunoSEQ multiplex PCR; TCRdb stores in-frame clones only, minus some. Among 80,000 to 95,000 clones, roughly 94% were seen once, and the ten largest hold about 0.25%. The specimen sequenced was T cells isolated from PBMCs. These receptors were taken from a human donor in good health.

The CDR3 coding sequence is TGTGCCAGCAGCCGCCCAGAAGGCGGGCTTCAAGAGACCCAGTACTTC. Encoded protein: CASSRPEGGLQETQYF. The chain couples TRBV7-9 to TRBJ2-5; tentatively, D is TRBD2 (5 bases). Between the trimmed V and J ends, which lost 5 bases and 2 bases, there was a span of 18 bases. This CDR3 region has 16 residues. CDR1 SEHNR and CDR2 FQNEAQ come from the germline V gene (reference sequence).

The chain uses TRBV4-2 and TRBJ2-5; 9 bases map to TRBD1. The CDR3 covers 21 residues. V gave up 4 bases and J gave up 6 bases; unmatched junction bases: 27. CDR1 and CDR2 from the germline V gene are LGHNA and YNFKEQ. The chain's CDR3 is CASSPSGRGGQGNVKGQTQYF. The CDR3 nucleotides read TGTGCCAGCAGCCCGAGCGGCCGAGGGGGACAGGGTAATGTGAAGGGACAGACCCAGTACTTC.

V usage is TRBV7-9 and J usage is TRBJ1-5, with 9 bases fitting TRBD1. V dropped 4 bases and J dropped 2; count of bases not matched to a gene: 12. The CDR3 runs to 18 residues. Looked up from germline, CDR1 is SEHNR and CDR2 is FQNEAQ (reference sequence). The CDR3 DNA reads TGTGCCAGCAGCTCCCCAGGACAGGGGCCTTCGGGCAATCAGCCCCAGCATTTT. Its translation: CASSSPGQGPSGNQPQHF.

The V call is TRBV5-1, the J call TRBJ2-2; TRBD1 matches 7 bases. Germline V lookup: CDR1 SGHRS, CDR2 YFSETQ. J was trimmed by 3 bases and V by 2 bases; bases with no gene match: 13. The CDR3 has 18 residues. CDR3 protein: CASSLIPGQTSYTGELFF. DNA of the CDR3: TGCGCCAGCAGCTTAATTCCGGGACAGACTTCTTACACCGGGGAGCTGTTTTTT. The full variable domain, rest sourced from reference TRBV5-1 and TRBJ2-2, is KAGVTQTPRYLIKTRGQQVTLSCSPISGHRSVSWYQQTPGQGLQFLFEYFSETQRNKGNFPGRFSGRQFSNSRSEMNVSTLELGDSALYLCASSLIPGQTSYTGELFFGEGSRLTVL.

The chain joins TRBV30 to TRBJ2-5, with 7 positions matching TRBD2. The V and J ends lost 0 bases and 2 bases, in that order; junction bases with no gene match: 6. The CDR3 runs to 15 residues. Germline V lookup: CDR1 GTSNPN, CDR2 SVGIG (reference sequence). CDR3: CAWSVGTTWQETQYF. In DNA form, the CDR3 reads TGTGCCTGGAGTGTGGGGACTACATGGCAAGAGACCCAGTACTTC.

The chain is built from TRBV13 and TRBJ1-4; 7 bases are shared with TRBD1. V dropped 2 bases and J dropped 0; count of bases not matched to a gene: 6. This CDR3 is built from 17 residues. Germline V gene lookup returns CDR1 PRHDT and CDR2 FYEKMQ (reference sequence). In nucleotides, the CDR3 is TGTGCCAGCAGCTTATTAGACAGGGTTGCAACTAATGAAAAACTGTTTTTT. It encodes CASSLLDRVATNEKLFF.

The chain uses TRBV5-1 and TRBJ2-7; TRBD1 matches at 7 bases. V shed 4 bases, J shed 2 bases, and the junction held 6 bases outside the gene matches. Germline assignment: CDR1 SGHRS and CDR2 YFSETQ. The CDR3 is made up of 14 amino acids. This chain's CDR3 is CASSPRDSAYEQYF. The CDR3 region has the DNA TGCGCCAGCAGCCCGAGGGACAGCGCCTACGAGCAGTACTTC.

This clone was counted between two and nine times. The genes are TRBV19 and TRBJ2-3, with D unclear. Germline V gene sequence: CDR1 LNHDA, CDR2 SQIVND (reference sequence). The V and J ends lost 1 base and 6 bases respectively, with 11 bases between them. The CDR3 covers 14 residues. DNA for the CDR3: TGTGCCAGTAGTATAGTGAACTCTAGGGATACGCAGTATTTT. Encoded protein: CASSIVNSRDTQYF.

V is TRBV5-1 and J is TRBJ1-2; 9 bases match TRBD1. The CDR3 has 15 residues. Germline V gives CDR1 SGHRS, CDR2 YFSETQ. The ends lost 4 bases at V and 3 bases at J; junction bases unmatched: 7. This CDR3 reads CASSRDRGVDYGYTF. The CDR3 DNA reads TGCGCCAGCAGCCGAGACAGGGGGGTGGACTATGGCTACACCTTC. Together with reference TRBV5-1 and TRBJ1-2, the CDR3 gives the full variable domain: KAGVTQTPRYLIKTRGQQVTLSCSPISGHRSVSWYQQTPGQGLQFLFEYFSETQRNKGNFPGRFSGRQFSNSRSEMNVSTLELGDSALYLCASSRDRGVDYGYTFGSGTRLTVV.

J is TRBJ1-1 and V is TRBV19; possibly TRBD1 for D (5 bases). Looked up from germline, CDR1 is LNHDA and CDR2 is SQIVND (reference sequence). The CDR3 contains 14 residues. Trimming removed 2 bases from V and 2 bases from J, with 9 bases in between. The CDR3 loop is CASSIQGFNTEAFF. The CDR3 DNA reads as TGTGCCAGTAGTATACAGGGCTTCAACACTGAAGCTTTCTTT.

The chain has TRBV6-1 and TRBJ2-7; the match to TRBD2 covers 7 bases. This CDR3 spans 14 amino acids. V lost 2 bases and J lost 3; bases outside the gene matches: 4. Germline CDR1 MNHNS, CDR2 SASEGT. CDR3 sequence reads: CASSEPQRGYEQYF. The CDR3 nucleotides are TGTGCCAGCAGTGAACCGCAGCGGGGCTACGAGCAGTACTTC.

This rearrangement joins TRBV19 to TRBJ2-7; 9 positions match TRBD2. J was trimmed by 5 bases and V by 1 base; bases with no gene match: 3. Germline CDR1 LNHDA, CDR2 SQIVND (reference sequence). The CDR3 is made up of 14 amino acids. The CDR3 region is CASSIGLAADEQYF. The CDR3 bases are TGTGCCAGTAGTATAGGACTAGCGGCGGACGAGCAGTACTTC.

This sequence joins TRBV7-9 and TRBJ1-1; 9 bases line up with TRBD1. Germline V gene data show CDR1 as SEHNR and CDR2 as FQNEAQ (reference sequence). V was pared by 1 base and J by 0 bases, with 6 bases of the junction left unmatched. This CDR3 is built from 17 residues. CDR3 in amino acids: CASSLVLTGGLNTEAFF. Written as DNA, the CDR3 is TGTGCCAGCAGCTTAGTCCTCACAGGGGGCTTGAACACTGAAGCTTTCTTT. Complete variable domain (other parts from reference TRBV7-9 and TRBJ1-1): DTGVSQNPRHKITKRGQNVTFRCDPISEHNRLYWYRQTLGQGPEFLTYFQNEAQLEKSRLLSDRFSAERPKGSFSTLEIQRTEQGDSAMYLCASSLVLTGGLNTEAFFGQGTRLTVV.

This chain joins TRBV6-1 and TRBJ2-1, with D unclear. Trimming cost V 8 bases and J 9 bases, with 17 bases left between them. This CDR3 contains 13 residues. Germline lookup yields CDR1 MNHNS and CDR2 SASEGT. The CDR3 sequence: CASLKTGSGEQFF. DNA for the CDR3: TGTGCCAGCCTAAAAACGGGTTCGGGTGAGCAGTTCTTC.

This clone appeared a single time. The rearrangement joins TRBV29-1 to TRBJ2-7; D is perhaps TRBD1 (7 bases). The CDR3 has 11 residues. Trimming took off 7 bases at V and 11 bases at J, with 18 bases between the two ends. CDR1 and CDR2 from the germline V gene are SQVTM and ANQGSEA. CDR3 DNA: TGCAGCGGGGTTCAGGGGGGTTTGGAGTACTTC. It codes for CSGVQGGLEYF.

The V and J genes are TRBV7-6 and TRBJ1-1; 7 nucleotides agree with TRBD1. V was pared by 4 bases and J by 1 base, with 3 bases of the junction left unmatched. Germline values: CDR1 SGHVS, CDR2 FNYEAQ. This CDR3 is built from 14 residues. The CDR3 loop reads CASSSGGWNTEAFF. The DNA of the CDR3 is TGTGCCAGCAGCTCAGGGGGTTGGAACACTGAAGCTTTCTTT.

This chain joins TRBV5-1 and TRBJ2-7; 9 nucleotides agree with TRBD2. Trimming removed 0 bases from V and 5 bases from J; junction bases left unmatched: 9. Germline CDR1 and CDR2: SGHRS and YFSETQ. The CDR3 length is 16 residues. Here the CDR3 reads CASSLEGGGAIDEQYF. In DNA, the CDR3 is TGCGCCAGCAGCTTGGAGGGCGGGGGGGCGATCGACGAGCAGTACTTC.

The genes are TRBV15 and TRBJ2-7, with 12 bases identical to TRBD1. Germline lookup yields CDR1 LNHNV and CDR2 YYDKDF (reference sequence). The V gene end was trimmed by 2 bases and the J gene end by 5 bases; junction bases not matched to a gene: 7. CDR3 length: 16 amino acids. The CDR3 sequence is CATSRPPGQGAHEQYF. DNA for the CDR3: TGTGCCACCAGCAGACCTCCGGGACAGGGGGCCCACGAGCAGTACTTC.

This rearrangement joins TRBV14 to TRBJ1-2; possibly TRBD1 for D (5 bases). Trimming left V 3 bases short and J 8 bases short, with 28 bases between. This CDR3 comprises 18 residues. Germline-derived CDR1 and CDR2 are SGHDN and FVKESK. CDR3 sequence reads: CASSQGTFRTEEIGGYTF. In nucleotides, the CDR3 is TGTGCCAGCAGCCAGGGGACTTTTCGGACTGAGGAGATTGGGGGCTACACCTTC.

This clone has a single count. The chain uses TRBV9 and TRBJ1-6; D is unclear. Deletions cut 5 bases from V and 7 bases from J, with 13 bases between. Germline assignment: CDR1 SGDLS and CDR2 YYNGEE. There are 14 residues in the CDR3. The CDR3 sequence: CASRAGLGNSPLHF. CDR3 DNA sequence: TGTGCCAGCAGGGCCGGACTGGGAAATTCACCCCTCCACTTT.

Only one count was recorded for this clone. V and J are TRBV7-2 and TRBJ1-2; no clear D gene. This CDR3 is built from 12 residues. The germline CDR1 and CDR2 sequences are SGHTA and FQGNSA. Trimming took 5 bases from V and 8 from J, leaving 12 bases between them. The CDR3 loop is CASSRQNEGYTF. The CDR3 DNA reads TGTGCCAGCAGCCGCCAAAACGAGGGCTACACCTTC.

The V call is TRBV5-1, the J call TRBJ2-2; possibly TRBD1 for D (5 bases). This CDR3 has 14 residues. The germline V gene has CDR1 SGHRS and CDR2 YFSETQ. V lost 6 bases and J lost 0, with 9 bases in between. For the CDR3, the DNA is TGCGCCAGCAAGGGGCGTACGAACACCGGGGAGCTGTTTTTT. It specifies CASKGRTNTGELFF.

The chain joins TRBV27 to TRBJ1-5; perhaps TRBD1 as D (5 bases). The germline V gene encodes CDR1 MNHEY and CDR2 SMNVEV (reference sequence). The V end was cut by 8 bases, the J end by 1 base, with 12 bases between. CDR3 length: 14 amino acids. DNA for the CDR3: TGTGCCAGCGGGCGGCAGGGCAGCAATCAGCCCCAGCATTTT. This gives the protein CASGRQGSNQPQHF.

The chain combines TRBV27 with TRBJ2-2, with D unclear. Germline CDR1 MNHEY, CDR2 SMNVEV (reference sequence). Trimming shortened V by 6 bases and J by 0 bases, and 8 bases separated the two germline ends. The CDR3 has 14 residues. The CDR3 nucleotides read TGTGCCAGCAGCATACAGTCGAACACCGGGGAGCTGTTTTTT. Amino acids: CASSIQSNTGELFF.

CDR3 protein: CASRRQGTNTEAFF. CDR3 coding DNA: TGTGCCAGCAGAAGACAGGGTACGAACACTGAAGCTTTCTTT. The V and J genes are TRBV7-9 and TRBJ1-1; 7 nucleotides match TRBD1. CDR1 and CDR2 from the germline V gene are SEHNR and FQNEAQ (reference sequence). The ends lost 6 bases at V and 1 base at J; junction bases unmatched: 5. The CDR3 is made up of 14 amino acids.

CDR3 region: CASSVSGITDTQYF. CDR3 DNA: TGCGCCAGCAGCGTGAGCGGGATCACAGATACGCAGTATTTT. This chain joins TRBV5-1 and TRBJ2-3, with 7 bases aligning to TRBD2. This CDR3 is 14 amino acids long. V shed 4 bases, J shed 2 bases, and the junction held 4 bases outside the gene matches. Germline V gives CDR1 SGHRS, CDR2 YFSETQ.

V gene TRBV9 combines with J gene TRBJ2-3; 8 positions match TRBD1. From germline, CDR1 is SGDLS and CDR2 YYNGEE. The CDR3 runs to 15 residues. Germline trimming cut 3 bases from V and 6 bases from J; bases unmatched to any gene: 9. The CDR3 region is CASSDPGTGGDTQYF. The DNA for the CDR3 is TGTGCCAGCAGCGACCCCGGGACAGGAGGGGATACGCAGTATTTT. The full variable domain, its missing parts supplied by reference TRBV9 and TRBJ2-3, is DSGVTQTPKHLITATGQRVTLRCSPRSGDLSVYWYQQSLDQGLQFLIQYYNGEERAKGNILERFSAQQFPDLHSELNLSSLELGDSALYFCASSDPGTGGDTQYFGPGTRLTVL.

The CDR3 DNA reads TGTGCCACCAGCAGAGATGACGACAGAGAAGCTTTCTTT. Translated: CATSRDDDREAFF. The chain joins TRBV15 to TRBJ1-1; the D gene is possibly TRBD1 (5 bases). Trimming left V 0 bases short and J 8 bases short, with 10 bases between. The CDR3 length is 13 residues. Germline V gene lookup returns CDR1 LNHNV and CDR2 YYDKDF (reference sequence).

This chain uses TRBV2 with TRBJ1-1; no reliable D call. The germline V gene has CDR1 SNHLY and CDR2 FYNNEI. V dropped 6 bases and J dropped 10 bases, with 12 bases sitting between them. The length of the CDR3 is 11 residues. The CDR3: CASSYYRGAFF. The CDR3 DNA is TGTGCCAGCAGCTATTATCGGGGAGCTTTCTTT. The full variable domain, rest sourced from reference TRBV2 and TRBJ1-1, is EPEVTQTPSHQVTQMGQEVILRCVPISNHLYFYWYRQILGQKVEFLVSFYNNEISEKSEIFDDQFSVERPDGSNFTLKIRSTKLEDSAMYFCASSYYRGAFFGQGTRLTVV.

The V gene is TRBV5-1, the J gene TRBJ2-7, with TRBD1 identical over 10 bases. This CDR3 has 16 residues. In germline, CDR1 is SGHRS, CDR2 YFSETQ. With 2 bases clipped from V and 5 bases from J, the junction kept 10 bases outside the gene matches. The CDR3 DNA sequence: TGCGCCAGCAGCTTCTCCTCGACAGGGGGCAGGGACGAGCAGTACTTC. This gives the protein CASSFSSTGGRDEQYF.

This rearrangement joins TRBV6-1 to TRBJ2-1; no clear D. The CDR3 is 17 amino acids. V shed 4 bases and J shed 2 bases, with 18 bases lying between them. Germline CDR1 reads MNHNS; CDR2 reads SASEGT. The DNA for the CDR3 is TGTGCCAGCAGTGGCGACCGGCCGAACGAGGCCTACAATGAGCAGTTCTTC. Translating it yields CASSGDRPNEAYNEQFF.

The rearrangement joins TRBV27 to TRBJ2-7; D is ambiguous. Germline lookup yields CDR1 MNHEY and CDR2 SMNVEV (reference sequence). CDR3 length equals 13 residues. Trimming removed 4 bases at V and 6 bases at J, with 13 bases between. The CDR3 loop is CASSSCPLCEQYF. In DNA form, the CDR3 reads TGTGCCAGCAGTTCGTGTCCTTTATGCGAGCAGTACTTC.